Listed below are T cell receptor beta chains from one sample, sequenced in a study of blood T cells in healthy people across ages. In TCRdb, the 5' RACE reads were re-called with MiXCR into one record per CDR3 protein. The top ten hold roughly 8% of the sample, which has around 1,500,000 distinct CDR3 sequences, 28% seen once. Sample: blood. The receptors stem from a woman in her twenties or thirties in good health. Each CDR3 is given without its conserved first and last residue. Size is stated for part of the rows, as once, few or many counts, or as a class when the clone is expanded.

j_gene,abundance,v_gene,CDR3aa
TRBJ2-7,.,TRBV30,AWSDRANEQY
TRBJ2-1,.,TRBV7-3,ASSVAAGNSDEQF
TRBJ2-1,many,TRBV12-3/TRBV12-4,ASSLGQRYNEQF
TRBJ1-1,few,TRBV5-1,ASSRPGTQNTEAF
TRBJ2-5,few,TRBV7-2,ASLGRVGAHNEQY
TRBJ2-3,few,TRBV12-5,ASGSSLGRGRTDTQY
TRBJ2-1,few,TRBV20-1,SAPDRTSGSEQF
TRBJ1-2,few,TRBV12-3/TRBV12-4,ATRTETHDYGYT
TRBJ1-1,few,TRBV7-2,ASSYRDRETEAF
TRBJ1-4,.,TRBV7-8,ASSLVGSWGQEKLF
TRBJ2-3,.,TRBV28,ASSLQCSDTQY
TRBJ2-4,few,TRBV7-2,ASSLEGGGKNIQY
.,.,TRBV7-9,ASSLAGSGGASVHEQY
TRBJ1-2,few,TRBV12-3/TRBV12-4,ASSRGLALGYT
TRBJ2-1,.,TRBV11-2,ASSARLAGVYNEQF
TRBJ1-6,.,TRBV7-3,ASNQWRGGSPLH
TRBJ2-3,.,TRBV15,TTSSPFGTRATDTQY
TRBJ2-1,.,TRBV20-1,SARTTSGYNEQF
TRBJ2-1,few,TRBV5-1,ASSLGEGREQF
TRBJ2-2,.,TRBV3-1,ASSQDRGINTGELF
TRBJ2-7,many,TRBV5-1,ASSLAGTGLNEQY
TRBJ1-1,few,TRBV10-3,AISESRGVWTEAF
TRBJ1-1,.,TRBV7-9,ASSHGQGAFEAF
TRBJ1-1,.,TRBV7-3,ATSKGRNTEAF
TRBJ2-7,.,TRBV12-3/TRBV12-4,ASSLSSLGEQD
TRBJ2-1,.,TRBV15,ATSRGRTSGNEQF
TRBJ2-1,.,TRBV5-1,ASSQLPGSGAYNEQF
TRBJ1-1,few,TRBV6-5,ASSYSIGGGGGTEAF
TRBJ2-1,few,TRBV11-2,ASSSLSSYNVQF
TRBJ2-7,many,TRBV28,ASSLRTATYEQY
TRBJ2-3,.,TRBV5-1,ASSLGTSGASTDTQY